This T cell receptor beta chain was obtained from a study of blood T cell repertoires in COVID-19. Libraries were prepared by immunoSEQ multiplex PCR; TCRdb keeps only in-frame clonotypes and omits some of them. The sample lists nearly 95,000 clones; 80% were seen once. V lost 0 bases, J lost 7 bases, and 5 bases stayed unmatched. Germline assignment: CDR1 GTSNPN and CDR2 SVGIG (reference sequence). The CDR3 spans 14 residues. This clone was seen repeatedly, ten times or more. The sequence came from a human donor in a cohort sampled during active COVID-19. Source material: peripheral blood. The chain carries TRBV30 and TRBJ2-5, with TRBD2 matching 10 bases. The CDR3 nucleotides are TGTGCCTGGAGTGTACTAGCGGGGAGTGTGACCCAGTACTTC. As protein: CAWSVLAGSVTQYF.